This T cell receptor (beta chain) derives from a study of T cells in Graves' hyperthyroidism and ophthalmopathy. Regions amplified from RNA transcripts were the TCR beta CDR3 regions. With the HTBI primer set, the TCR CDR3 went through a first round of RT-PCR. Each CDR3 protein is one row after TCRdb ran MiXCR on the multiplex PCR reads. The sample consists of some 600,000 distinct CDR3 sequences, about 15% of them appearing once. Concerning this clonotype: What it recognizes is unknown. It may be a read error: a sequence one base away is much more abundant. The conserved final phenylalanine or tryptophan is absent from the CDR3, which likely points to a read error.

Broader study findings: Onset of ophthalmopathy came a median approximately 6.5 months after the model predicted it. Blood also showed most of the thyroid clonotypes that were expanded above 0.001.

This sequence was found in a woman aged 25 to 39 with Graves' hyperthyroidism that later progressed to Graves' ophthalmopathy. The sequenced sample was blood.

CDR3 region: CASSSIPGELFI. CDR3 sequence (DNA): TGTGCCAGCAGTTCAATACCCGGGGAGCTGTTTATT. This chain uses TRBV6-2 or TRBV6-3 with TRBJ2-2; D not certain. This CDR3 has 12 amino acids. V was shortened by 4 bases and J by 6 bases, with 6 bases between the two germline ends. The germline V gene encodes CDR1 MNHEY and CDR2 SVGEGT.